The 22 T cell receptor beta chains reported below all come from one sample, sequenced in a study of T cell clones after liver transplantation. Assay: immunoSEQ multiplex PCR; the TCRdb copy retains only in-frame clones and omits some. The sample holds over 70,000 clones, around 80% seen once. The starting material was CD4+ T cells from blood, obtained 12 months after liver transplant. All receptors derive from a human patient who received a liver transplant. Part of the T cell pool may stem from the graft donor.

This clone was seen more than once but under ten times. The chain has TRBV27 and TRBJ1-2; D remains unclear. The CDR3 covers 13 residues. Germline assignment: CDR1 MNHEY and CDR2 SMNVEV (reference sequence). Trimming took off 2 bases at V and 8 bases at J, with 12 bases between the two ends. The CDR3 region has the DNA TGTGCCAGCAGTTTAGGACTATTCGGCGGCTACACCTTC. Encoded protein: CASSLGLFGGYTF.

The chain recombines TRBV2 with TRBJ2-5, with TRBD2 identical over 16 bases. V shed 7 bases, J shed 5 bases, and the junction held 7 bases outside the gene matches. The CDR3 has 16 amino acids. Per the germline V gene, CDR1 is SNHLY and CDR2 is FYNNEI. The CDR3 is CASTGTSGRAWETQYF. The CDR3 nucleotides are TGTGCCAGCACCGGGACTAGCGGGAGGGCCTGGGAGACCCAGTACTTC. Drawing the rest from reference TRBV2 and TRBJ2-5, the complete variable domain is EPEVTQTPSHQVTQMGQEVILRCVPISNHLYFYWYRQILGQKVEFLVSFYNNEISEKSEIFDDQFSVERPDGSNFTLKIRSTKLEDSAMYFCASTGTSGRAWETQYFGPGTRLLVL.

This sequence joins TRBV9 and TRBJ2-3; a weak D match, TRBD2 (6 bases). The CDR3 length is 15 residues. V was pared by 1 base and J by 4 bases, with 13 bases between. Germline assignment: CDR1 SGDLS and CDR2 YYNGEE. DNA for the CDR3: TGTGCCAGCAGCGTAAGAGGAGCGGGCGCAGATACGCAGTATTTT. It is translated as CASSVRGAGADTQYF.

This clone was found a few times. This chain uses TRBV28 with TRBJ1-1; 12 positions match TRBD1. Germline V gene sequence: CDR1 MDHEN, CDR2 SYDVKM. J gave up 4 bases and V 5 bases, and 11 bases lay outside the gene matches. This CDR3 is 17 amino acids long. The DNA for the CDR3 is TGTGCCAGCAGTCTACCGGGACAGGGGGCTTCGGCCACTGAAGCTTTCTTT. Translation gives CASSLPGQGASATEAFF.

The genes are TRBV5-4 and TRBJ2-3; TRBD1 aligns across 7 bases. J was trimmed by 4 bases and V by 0 bases; bases with no gene match: 5. This CDR3 is built from 15 residues. Germline assignment: CDR1 SGHNT and CDR2 YYREEE (reference sequence). Here the CDR3 DNA reads TGTGCCAGCAGCTTGGATATGCAGGGGGCAGATACGCAGTATTTT. Encoded protein: CASSLDMQGADTQYF.

The chain links TRBV5-1 to TRBJ2-3; 10 nucleotides agree with TRBD1. CDR1 is SGHRS and CDR2 is YFSETQ in the germline V gene. The J segment lost 4 bases and the V segment lost 2 bases, leaving 4 bases of the junction unmatched. The CDR3 spans 15 residues. Written as DNA, the CDR3 is TGCGCCAGCAGCTTCCAGACAGGGGGCGCAGATACGCAGTATTTT. Translated: CASSFQTGGADTQYF.

The rearrangement links TRBV27 to TRBJ1-5, with D unclear. Trimming took 4 bases from V and 1 from J, leaving 8 bases between them. Germline CDR1 reads MNHEY; CDR2 reads SMNVEV (reference sequence). The CDR3 totals 14 residues. DNA of the CDR3: TGTGCCAGCAGTTCGGGTAACAGCAATCAGCCCCAGCATTTT. Translated, it gives CASSSGNSNQPQHF.

V usage is TRBV4-3 and J usage is TRBJ1-1; tentatively, D is TRBD1 (5 bases). V was pared by 0 bases and J by 4 bases, with 9 bases between. In germline, CDR1 is LGHNA, CDR2 YSLEER. CDR3 length equals 14 residues. This CDR3 is CASSQESGSTEAFF. In nucleotides, the CDR3 is TGCGCCAGCAGCCAAGAGTCAGGGAGCACTGAAGCTTTCTTT.

The J gene is TRBJ2-7, the V gene TRBV19; maybe TRBD1 (5 bases). V was pared by 3 bases and J by 6 bases, with 24 bases between. The CDR3 extends over 17 amino acids. Germline lookup yields CDR1 LNHDA and CDR2 SQIVND (reference sequence). CDR3 sequence (DNA): TGTGCCAGTAGTATTAGAGGTTCAGGGCGGCCCCTGGGCGAGCAGTACTTC. Translating gives CASSIRGSGRPLGEQYF.

This chain links TRBV19 with TRBJ2-7, with 8 nucleotides matching TRBD1. The CDR3 loop spans 15 amino acids. V trimming: 5 bases; J trimming: 4 bases; junction bases outside the gene matches: 10. CDR1 LNHDA and CDR2 SQIVND come from the germline V gene (reference sequence). CDR3 in amino acids: CASSPRQGTGYEQYF. Here the CDR3 DNA reads TGTGCCAGTAGTCCCCGACAGGGGACGGGATACGAGCAGTACTTC.

The V gene is TRBV7-2, the J gene TRBJ2-1, with unresolved D. The CDR3 runs to 14 residues. Germline CDR1 is SGHTA and CDR2 is FQGNSA. V lost 1 base to trimming and J lost 2 bases, with 6 bases between them. This CDR3 is CASSLVRTYNEQFF. The DNA of the CDR3 is TGTGCCAGCAGCTTAGTACGAACCTACAATGAGCAGTTCTTC.

The CDR3 DNA is TGTGCCAGCAGCTTAGTCGGGACAGGGGTTCCCGGGGAGCTGTTTTTT. Protein sequence: CASSLVGTGVPGELFF. The chain employs TRBV7-9 and TRBJ2-2, with TRBD1 matching over 10 bases. Trimming at V came to 1 base and at J to 6 bases, leaving 5 bases not matched to a gene. The germline gives CDR1 SEHNR, CDR2 FQNEAQ (reference sequence). The CDR3 consists of 16 residues.

This chain connects TRBV18 to TRBJ1-1, with no clear D. CDR1 is KGHSH, CDR2 LQKENI, per germline. The CDR3 length is 14 residues. The V end was cut by 4 bases, the J end by 2 bases, with 11 bases between. CDR3 in amino acids: CASSLQSGNTEAFF. In DNA, the CDR3 is TGTGCCAGCTCACTTCAATCTGGTAACACTGAAGCTTTCTTT.

The chain employs TRBV7-2 and TRBJ1-4; possibly TRBD1 for D (5 bases). This CDR3 region has 12 residues. From germline, CDR1 is SGHTA and CDR2 FQGNSA. V lost 2 bases to trimming and J lost 11 bases, with 9 bases between them. CDR3 protein: CASSLQGGKLFF. The DNA of the CDR3 is TGTGCCAGCAGCTTACAGGGTGGGAAACTGTTTTTT.

The J gene is TRBJ2-1, the V gene TRBV28; 8 nucleotides match TRBD2. CDR1 is MDHEN and CDR2 is SYDVKM in the germline V gene. The trim removed 2 bases at V and 5 bases at J, leaving 11 bases unmatched. The CDR3 runs 17 residues. The CDR3: CASSLALGGRGDNEQFF. DNA of the CDR3: TGTGCCAGCAGTTTAGCCCTCGGGGGGCGGGGGGACAATGAGCAGTTCTTC. Combining the CDR3 with reference TRBV28 and TRBJ2-1 gives the whole variable domain DVKVTQSSRYLVKRTGEKVFLECVQDMDHENMFWYRQDPGLGLRLIYFSYDVKMKEKGDIPEGYSVSREKKERFSLILESASTNQTSMYLCASSLALGGRGDNEQFFGPGTRLTVL.

The gene calls are TRBV15 and TRBJ2-2; TRBD2 agrees at 11 bases. The CDR3 consists of 15 residues. With 5 bases clipped from V and 5 bases from J, the junction kept 4 bases outside the gene matches. Germline V gene sequence: CDR1 LNHNV, CDR2 YYDKDF (reference sequence). CDR3 in amino acids: CATSPTSGRTGELFF. The CDR3 region has the DNA TGTGCCACCAGCCCTACTAGCGGGAGAACCGGGGAGCTGTTTTTT.

The rearrangement uses TRBV28 and TRBJ1-5; D uncertain. Germline lookup yields CDR1 MDHEN and CDR2 SYDVKM. This CDR3 spans 16 amino acids. Trimming removed 5 bases at V and 3 bases at J, with 17 bases between. For the CDR3, the DNA is TGTGCCAGCAGTAAACAAAAAAGGGATCTCAATCAGCCCCAGCATTTT. Its protein is CASSKQKRDLNQPQHF.

The chain links TRBV28 to TRBJ2-1, with 11 nucleotides matching TRBD2. V gave up 5 bases and J gave up 2 bases; unmatched junction bases: 14. This CDR3 has 19 amino acids. Germline lookup yields CDR1 MDHEN and CDR2 SYDVKM. The CDR3 DNA follows: TGTGCCAGCAGTCCCCCCCTAGCGGGAGGCTGGGTCGCCTACAATGAGCAGTTCTTC. Its protein is CASSPPLAGGWVAYNEQFF.

The chain carries TRBV6-5 and TRBJ2-1; D unclear. The CDR3 sequence is 11 residues long. Germline assignment: CDR1 MNHEY and CDR2 SVGAGI. V was clipped by 3 bases and J by 8 bases, with 5 bases between them. The CDR3 coding sequence is TGTGCCAGCAGTTATAGATATGAGCAGTTCTTC. Its protein is CASSYRYEQFF.

The rearrangement links TRBV28 to TRBJ1-1, with TRBD1 as a possible D gene (6 bases). CDR3 length equals 18 residues. Germline-derived CDR1 and CDR2 are MDHEN and SYDVKM. V was cut by 5 bases and J by 8 bases, with 30 bases left in between. This CDR3 is CASSRRIPGGLPPLEAFF. The CDR3 coding sequence is TGTGCCAGCAGTCGTCGTATCCCCGGGGGGCTTCCCCCACTGGAAGCTTTCTTT.

The V gene is TRBV7-2, the J gene TRBJ2-3, with 7 bases that match TRBD2. Per the germline V gene, CDR1 is SGHTA and CDR2 is FQGNSA. With 4 bases clipped from V and 2 bases from J, the junction kept 6 bases outside the gene matches. The CDR3 covers 15 residues. This CDR3 reads CASSYLAAPTDTQYF. CDR3 DNA: TGTGCCAGCAGCTATCTAGCGGCCCCCACAGATACGCAGTATTTT.

The rearrangement joins TRBV27 to TRBJ1-1; D is perhaps TRBD1 (5 bases). With 7 bases removed from V and 1 base from J, the gap between germline ends came to 13 bases. From germline, CDR1 is MNHEY and CDR2 SMNVEV (reference sequence). This CDR3 is built from 14 residues. CDR3: CASTQWGGNTEAFF. In DNA, the CDR3 is TGTGCCAGCACTCAATGGGGGGGGAACACTGAAGCTTTCTTT.